Shown below are 25 T cell receptor beta chains from a single sample sequenced in a study of T cell repertoires in cytomegalovirus infection. TCRdb re-derived calls from the reads in MiXCR, one entry per CDR3 protein. Here the sample spans a few hundred thousand distinct CDR3 sequences, 25% to 30% being singletons. Their cognate antigens are unknown. Sequencing used cultured PBMCs, obtained from culture after CMV antigen stimulation. All receptors derive from a human donor in good health (CMV status not recorded). Some clones in this sample may be carry-over from other donors' samples.

In this sample, this clonotype turned up a few times. This chain connects TRBV5-1 to TRBJ2-7; the D is unclear. Germline V lookup: CDR1 SGHRS, CDR2 YFSETQ. V was trimmed by 8 bases and J by 1 base, leaving 13 bases between them. The CDR3 is 13 residues long. In DNA form, the CDR3 reads TGCGCCAGTAGGACCGAATCTTCCTACGAGCAGTACTTC. Translating gives CASRTESSYEQYF.

The chain carries TRBV7-8 and TRBJ1-5; the D is unclear. The CDR3 contains 15 residues. Per the germline V gene, CDR1 is SGHVS and CDR2 is FQNEAQ. The germline V and J ends were trimmed by 3 bases and 4 bases, with 13 bases remaining between them. This CDR3 is CASSFAPTGNQPQHF. Here the CDR3 DNA reads TGTGCCAGCAGCTTTGCGCCGACGGGTAATCAGCCCCAGCATTTT. Combining the CDR3 with reference TRBV7-8 and TRBJ1-5 gives the whole variable domain GAGVSQSPRYKVAKRGQDVALRCDPISGHVSLFWYQQALGQGPEFLTYFQNEAQLDKSGLPSDRFFAERPEGSVSTLKIQRTQQEDSAVYLCASSFAPTGNQPQHFGDGTRLSIL.

This chain links TRBV10-2 with TRBJ2-5; 7 bases align to TRBD2. This CDR3 comprises 13 residues. Germline loops: CDR1 WSHSY, CDR2 SAAADI. V dropped 7 bases and J dropped 1; count of bases not matched to a gene: 3. The CDR3, as DNA: TGCGCCAGCACCGGGACTACCCAAGAGACCCAGTACTTC. Translated: CASTGTTQETQYF.

The chain employs TRBV30 and TRBJ1-3; D unclear. The germline V and J ends were trimmed by 2 bases and 8 bases, with 10 bases remaining between them. The CDR3 totals 12 residues. In germline, CDR1 is GTSNPN, CDR2 SVGIG (reference sequence). The CDR3 sequence: CAWSLDADTIYF. DNA for the CDR3: TGTGCCTGGAGTTTGGACGCGGACACCATATATTTT.

V gene TRBV7-2 combines with J gene TRBJ1-3, with D perhaps TRBD1 (5 bases). V was pared by 1 base and J by 1 base, with 14 bases between. Per germline, CDR1 SGHTA and CDR2 FQGNSA. The CDR3 spans 17 residues. The CDR3 is CASSLVGQGGSGNTIYF. The CDR3, as DNA: TGTGCCAGCAGCTTAGTTGGGCAGGGCGGATCTGGAAACACCATATATTTT. The variable domain in full, completed from reference TRBV7-2 and TRBJ1-3, reads GAGVSQSPSNKVTEKGKDVELRCDPISGHTALYWYRQSLGQGLEFLIYFQGNSAPDKSGLPSDRFSAERTGGSVSTLTIQRTQQEDSAVYLCASSLVGQGGSGNTIYFGEGSWLTVV.

V is TRBV9 and J is TRBJ2-2; D is perhaps TRBD1 (6 bases). The CDR3 contains 16 residues. Trimming shortened V by 0 bases and J by 5 bases, and 14 bases separated the two germline ends. Germline V gives CDR1 SGDLS, CDR2 YYNGEE. The CDR3 spells CASSVDFGQFTGELFF. DNA of the CDR3: TGTGCCAGCAGCGTAGATTTTGGACAGTTTACCGGGGAGCTGTTTTTT.

Only a few counts were recorded for this clonotype. This rearrangement joins TRBV5-6 to TRBJ1-4; weak D call: TRBD1 (5 bases). The V end lost 0 bases, the J end lost 4 bases, and 7 bases lay between the germline ends. Germline V gene lookup returns CDR1 SGHDT and CDR2 YYEEEE. There are 14 residues in the CDR3. CDR3 region: CASSLGQFNEKLFF. DNA of the CDR3: TGTGCCAGCAGCTTGGGACAGTTTAATGAAAAACTGTTTTTT.

The chain is built from TRBV11-2 and TRBJ2-1, with unresolved D. The V end lost 4 bases, the J end lost 3 bases, and 10 bases lay between the germline ends. The germline gives CDR1 SGHAT, CDR2 FQNNGV. The CDR3 spans 14 residues. CDR3 nucleotide sequence: TGTGCCAGCAGCTCCGTTGCCGGCTACAATGAGCAGTTCTTC. Its protein is CASSSVAGYNEQFF.

The chain links TRBV24-1 to TRBJ2-1; perhaps TRBD1 as D (6 bases). CDR3 length: 16 residues. The ends were cut back, 1 base at V and 7 bases at J, with 16 bases in the middle. Germline assignment: CDR1 KGHDR and CDR2 SFDVKD. CDR3 residues: CATSDLGQGKMNEQFF. CDR3 nucleotide sequence: TGTGCCACCAGTGATTTAGGGCAGGGGAAGATGAATGAGCAGTTCTTC.

This chain links TRBV18 with TRBJ1-3, with a tentative D call TRBD1 (5 bases). V was cut by 3 bases and J by 2 bases, with 8 bases left in between. The CDR3 contains 14 residues. Germline V gene lookup returns CDR1 KGHSH and CDR2 LQKENI. In nucleotides, the CDR3 is TGTGCCAGCTCACCGACAGAGGCTGGAAACACCATATATTTT. The encoded protein is CASSPTEAGNTIYF.

This clonotype came up once. The junction differs from germline at one of its ends, possibly a read error. The chain uses TRBV27 and TRBJ2-2; TRBD2 is a possible D gene (6 bases). This CDR3 is built from 14 residues. Germline V gene data show CDR1 as MNHEY and CDR2 as SMNVEV (reference sequence). CDR3 in amino acids: CASSLGGGTGKLFF. CDR3 sequence (DNA): TGTGCCAGCAGTTTAGGAGGAGGGACCGGGAAGCTGTTTTTT.

J is TRBJ2-3 and V is TRBV19, with 8 bases matching TRBD2. The V segment lost 4 bases and the J segment 2 bases; nucleotides outside the gene matches: 8. There are 16 residues in the CDR3. The germline V gene has CDR1 LNHDA and CDR2 SQIVND (reference sequence). CDR3 region: CASSRSGSGNTDTQYF. The CDR3 DNA reads TGTGCCAGTAGTAGATCGGGTAGCGGGAACACAGATACGCAGTATTTT.

The rearrangement joins TRBV7-8 to TRBJ2-7, with TRBD1 identical over 10 bases. Trimming at V came to 7 bases and at J to 4 bases, leaving 10 bases not matched to a gene. Germline-derived CDR1 and CDR2 are SGHVS and FQNEAQ. The CDR3 sequence is 15 residues long. CDR3 DNA sequence: TGTGCCAGCACCCACGATGGGACAGGGGATTACGAGCAGTACTTC. Protein sequence: CASTHDGTGDYEQYF.

This chain joins TRBV7-2 and TRBJ2-7, with D unclear. The germline V and J ends were trimmed by 4 bases and 0 bases, with 4 bases remaining between them. CDR1 SGHTA and CDR2 FQGNSA come from the germline V gene. The CDR3 runs to 12 residues. CDR3 loop: CASSSISYEQYF. CDR3 in DNA: TGTGCCAGCAGCTCTATCTCCTACGAGCAGTACTTC.

This clonotype was recorded a few times. CDR3 nucleotides: TGTGCTAGTGGTTTGGTATTAGGACAGGGGGAGGCCAACACTGAAGCTTTCTTT. Amino acid sequence: CASGLVLGQGEANTEAFF. This chain links TRBV12-5 with TRBJ1-1, with 10 positions matching TRBD1. Trimming took 0 bases from V and 2 from J; bases not matched to a gene: 9. The CDR3 is made up of 18 amino acids. Germline CDR1 reads LGHNT; CDR2 reads FRNRAP.

The chain is built from TRBV28 and TRBJ2-3; TRBD1 or TRBD2 may be the D gene (5 bases each). The germline V gene has CDR1 MDHEN and CDR2 SYDVKM. CDR3 size: 14 residues. Trimming cost V 6 bases and J 2 bases, with 12 bases left between them. In DNA form, the CDR3 reads TGTGCCAGCAGGGGGACGGTCGACACAGATACGCAGTATTTT. As protein: CASRGTVDTDTQYF.

V is TRBV25-1 and J is TRBJ1-5; no definite D call. The V gene lost 2 bases and the J gene lost 3 bases, with 8 bases spanning the gap. The germline V gene has CDR1 MGHDK and CDR2 SYGVNS. The CDR3 sequence is 14 residues long. CDR3 bases: TGTGCCAGCAGTGAACCAAGCAACAATCAGCCCCAGCATTTT. This codes for CASSEPSNNQPQHF.

The genes are TRBV4-1 and TRBJ1-2; perhaps TRBD1 as D (6 bases). The CDR3 contains 14 residues. V dropped 0 bases and J dropped 2 bases, with 7 bases sitting between them. Per germline, CDR1 MGHRA and CDR2 YSYEKL. The CDR3: CASSQEGQNYGYTF. CDR3 DNA: TGCGCCAGCAGCCAAGAAGGACAGAACTATGGCTACACCTTC.

The genes are TRBV11-2 and TRBJ2-3, with 14 bases aligning to TRBD2. Germline assignment: CDR1 SGHAT and CDR2 FQNNGV. The J segment lost 8 bases and the V segment lost 2 bases, leaving 15 bases of the junction unmatched. The CDR3 has 19 residues. For the CDR3, the DNA is TGTGCCAGCAGCTTAATGGCAAGGGGGACTAGCGGGGGCCTTGGTACGCAGTATTTT. Encoded protein: CASSLMARGTSGGLGTQYF.

The chain has TRBV12-3 or TRBV12-4 and TRBJ2-7; D is unresolved. The CDR3 covers 14 residues. The ends were cut back, 5 bases at V and 4 bases at J, with 15 bases in the middle. The CDR3 sequence: CASSTPTPPYEQYF. The CDR3 DNA follows: TGTGCCAGCAGTACCCCGACCCCACCTTACGAGCAGTACTTC.

The V gene is TRBV5-6, the J gene TRBJ1-4; no clear D gene. The CDR3 length is 17 residues. V lost 6 bases and J lost 4, with 22 bases in between. Germline V gives CDR1 SGHDT, CDR2 YYEEEE. In nucleotides, the CDR3 is TGTGCCAGCACCTTCGGACCCGACACCAGAAATAATGAAAAACTGTTTTTT. This sequence encodes CASTFGPDTRNNEKLFF.

CDR3 coding DNA: TGCAGTGCTTACGACAGGAGCCCATATGGCTACACCTTC. Encoded protein: CSAYDRSPYGYTF. This chain uses TRBV20-1 with TRBJ1-2; perhaps TRBD1 as D (6 bases). Trimming pared 5 bases from V and 5 bases from J, leaving 15 bases between. The CDR3 runs 13 residues. The germline CDR1 and CDR2 sequences are DFQATT and SNEGSKA (reference sequence).

To note about this clonotype: One end of the junction fails to match germline, which may point to a read error. V is TRBV4-2 and J is TRBJ1-2, with D uncertain. The CDR3 has 12 amino acids. Looked up from germline, CDR1 is LGHNA and CDR2 is YNFKEQ. The CDR3 region has the DNA TGTGCCAGCAGCCAGCTTGAGATGCGGACGGAGTTT. It translates to CASSQLEMRTEF.

With respect to this clonotype: One end of the junction is discordant with germline, which a read error may explain. The V gene is TRBV4-1, the J gene TRBJ2-1; 8 bases agree with TRBD2. Germline lookup yields CDR1 MGHRA and CDR2 YSYEKL. The CDR3 is made up of 15 amino acids. CDR3 loop: CASSPARSIAGSQFF. The CDR3 nucleotides read TGTGCCAGCAGCCCCGCTCGGAGTATAGCGGGGTCCCAGTTCTTC.

The sample holds a few counts of this clonotype. The V gene is TRBV19, the J gene TRBJ1-5; D might be TRBD1 (5 bases). The CDR3 runs to 15 residues. The V gene lost 1 base and the J gene lost 3 bases, with 10 bases spanning the gap. Germline V gives CDR1 LNHDA, CDR2 SQIVND (reference sequence). The DNA of the CDR3 is TGTGCCAGTAGTATAGGGGGCTACGACAATCAGCCCCAGCATTTT. This codes for CASSIGGYDNQPQHF.